This entry concerns a single TCR beta chain. Its antigen is as yet unknown. CDR3 length: 15 amino acids. V lost 3 bases to trimming and J lost 4 bases, with 13 bases between them. Germline V gene data show CDR1 as MNHNS and CDR2 as SASEGT. PCR employed 60 Vbeta and 13 Jbeta primers. The table came from immunoSEQ multiplex PCR; TCRdb's copy has only in-frame clones and leaves some out. The data show roughly 80,000 clones, with less than 85% seen just once and approximately 2.4% held by the top ten. The data stem from a study of cytomegalovirus exposure and HLA in healthy donors. Study-level results: Another analysis was done later, and it associated approximately 15,000 TCR beta sequences with HLA alleles at 0.05 false discovery rate.

Sequenced sample: PBMCs. This rearrangement joins TRBV6-1 to TRBJ1-5; D perhaps matches TRBD1 (6 bases). The TCR comes from a woman aged 45-65 years in good health and CMV-seronegative. DNA of the CDR3: TGTGCCAGCAGTGAGGGATTTACAGGGAATCAGCCCCAGCATTTT. Translation gives CASSEGFTGNQPQHF.